This T cell receptor beta chain was retrieved from a study of blood T cell repertoires in COVID-19. The CDR3 is made up of 15 amino acids. V was trimmed by 5 bases and J by 3 bases, leaving 16 bases between them. Germline CDR1 KGHDR, CDR2 SFDVKD. This clone has only a few counts. Produced via immunoSEQ multiplex PCR; TCRdb's table is partial and in-frame only. The sample yields approximately 140,000 clones, approximately 80% seen once. The chain combines TRBV24-1 with TRBJ2-7; tentative D call: TRBD2 (6 bases). The clonotype comes from a human donor in a cohort sampled during active COVID-19. Sequenced: peripheral blood. The CDR3 sequence: CATSAPRGNNYEQYF. For the CDR3, the DNA is TGTGCCACCAGTGCCCCCCGGGGGAACAACTACGAGCAGTACTTC.